The 11 T cell receptor beta chains given below trace back to one sample, sequenced in a study of T cells after yellow fever vaccination. TCRdb reprocessed the 5' RACE reads via MiXCR and lists one record per CDR3 protein. The data contain over 200,000 distinct CDR3 sequences, roughly 6.3% of them singletons. Material: CD4+ T cells sorted from PBMCs, obtained on the day of the yellow fever booster vaccination. These receptor sequences come from a young man who received the YFV17D yellow fever vaccine.

The V and J genes are TRBV29-1 and TRBJ2-5; D tentatively reads TRBD1 or TRBD2 (5 bases each). Looked up from germline, CDR1 is SQVTM and CDR2 is ANQGSEA. V was trimmed by 6 bases and J by 5 bases, leaving 13 bases between them. The CDR3 spans 12 residues. The CDR3 sequence is CSVGDGSETQYF. The CDR3, as DNA: TGCAGCGTGGGGGATGGTTCGGAGACCCAGTACTTC.

This sequence joins TRBV30 and TRBJ1-3; D is ambiguous. The CDR3 consists of 15 residues. The germline V gene encodes CDR1 GTSNPN and CDR2 SVGIG (reference sequence). V lost 5 bases to trimming and J lost 3 bases, with 17 bases between them. The CDR3 region is CAWGVRIRNGNTIYF. The CDR3 coding sequence is TGTGCCTGGGGGGTCCGCATCCGAAATGGAAACACCATATATTTT.

This clonotype was picked up a small number of times. This chain links TRBV5-8 with TRBJ2-5, with D possibly TRBD1 on 5 matching bases. CDR3 length: 15 residues. Trimming removed 2 bases from V and 2 bases from J, with 13 bases in between. Germline V gene data show CDR1 as SGHTS and CDR2 as YDEGEE. CDR3 region: CASSFGAGHQETQYF. The CDR3 DNA reads TGTGCCAGCAGCTTTGGGGCAGGGCATCAAGAGACCCAGTACTTC.

V gene TRBV10-3 combines with J gene TRBJ2-7; possible D gene TRBD2, 6 bases. Trimming removed 10 bases from V and 5 bases from J, with 21 bases in between. Germline CDR1 reads ENHRY; CDR2 reads SYGVKD. The CDR3 runs 14 residues. Here the CDR3 reads CASQGGSRRNEQYF. The CDR3, as DNA: TGTGCCAGCCAAGGAGGGAGTCGGAGAAACGAGCAGTACTTC.

In its sample, this clonotype was seen a few times. V is TRBV4-3 and J is TRBJ2-1; 7 bases align to TRBD2. The CDR3 covers 15 residues. Germline CDR1 is LGHNA and CDR2 is YSLEER. V shed 4 bases, J shed 1 base, and the junction held 4 bases outside the gene matches. The CDR3 region is CASSRAGASYNEQFF. CDR3 coding DNA: TGCGCCAGCAGCCGGGCGGGAGCGTCCTACAATGAGCAGTTCTTC.

This clonotype occurred a few times. The chain employs TRBV12-3 or TRBV12-4 and TRBJ2-1; a weak D match, TRBD2 (6 bases). The V gene lost 5 bases and the J gene lost 4 bases, with 18 bases spanning the gap. The CDR3 contains 16 residues. As DNA, the CDR3 is TGTGCCAGCAGTGCTTTTCCGGGACTGATATACAATGAGCAGTTCTTC. Translating it yields CASSAFPGLIYNEQFF.

This clonotype was seen ten or more times. The J gene is TRBJ2-3, the V gene TRBV6-2 or TRBV6-3; no firm D call. Germline assignment: CDR1 MNHEY and CDR2 SVGEGT. The CDR3 runs to 13 residues. Trimming pared 4 bases from V and 4 bases from J, leaving 9 bases between. In DNA, the CDR3 is TGTGCCAGCAGTTCCAGCAGAGCAGATACGCAGTATTTT. Translated, it gives CASSSSRADTQYF.

This clonotype was counted at least ten times. The chain couples TRBV6-2 or TRBV6-3 to TRBJ1-2; D call uncertain. Germline V CDR1 and CDR2: MNHEY, SVGEGT. The ends were cut back, 7 bases at V and 6 bases at J, with 12 bases in the middle. The CDR3 runs 12 residues. The CDR3 sequence is CASIDPGHGYTF. DNA for the CDR3: TGTGCCAGCATAGACCCTGGGCATGGCTACACCTTC.

Ten or more counts support this clonotype. This chain joins TRBV19 and TRBJ2-3; D perhaps matches TRBD2 (6 bases). The V gene's germline CDR1 is LNHDA and CDR2 SQIVND (reference sequence). The CDR3 contains 15 residues. Trimming stripped 2 bases from V and 0 bases from J, with 9 bases between. The CDR3 nucleotides are TGTGCCAGTAGTATAACGGGGACTAGCACAGATACGCAGTATTTT. Residues: CASSITGTSTDTQYF.

This clonotype has a count of ten or more. This rearrangement joins TRBV19 to TRBJ2-4; D ambiguous. CDR1 and CDR2 from the germline V gene are LNHDA and SQIVND (reference sequence). V was trimmed by 6 bases and J by 8 bases, leaving 14 bases between them. The CDR3 consists of 13 residues. The CDR3: CASRGDPWDIQYF. The CDR3 DNA is TGTGCCAGTAGAGGCGACCCCTGGGACATTCAGTACTTC.

This clonotype was seen only a few times. V usage is TRBV7-2 and J usage is TRBJ2-2; D may be TRBD1 (6 bases). V dropped 2 bases and J dropped 1 base, with 11 bases sitting between them. The CDR3 has 16 amino acids. Germline values: CDR1 SGHTA, CDR2 FQGNSA. The CDR3 region is CASSLPSGQNTGELFF. In DNA form, the CDR3 reads TGTGCCAGCAGCTTACCATCGGGACAGAACACCGGGGAGCTGTTTTTT.